This T cell receptor (beta chain) appears in the sequencing data of a study of cytomegalovirus exposure and HLA in healthy donors. Study-wide background: From donors who were HLA-typed, an early data release held 80 million to 85 million unique TCRs.

On this clone: Its antigen is unidentified.

Study conclusions and caveats: The authors listed roughly 150 TCR beta chains as cytomegalovirus-associated.

Germline V CDR1 and CDR2: LNHDA, SQIVND (reference sequence). V lost 9 bases, J lost 0 bases, and 10 bases stayed unmatched. The CDR3 contains 16 residues. Primers for the PCR totalled 60 Vbeta and 13 Jbeta. Method: immunoSEQ multiplex PCR; TCRdb's copy keeps in-frame clones and lacks some. The table records 90,000 to 100,000 clones, roughly four fifths of them present only once. The sample consisted of PBMCs. The sequence was collected from a man between 45 and 60 years old in good health and CMV-seronegative. The chain recombines TRBV19 with TRBJ1-4; TRBD1 aligns across 7 bases. The CDR3: CASRYRGPSTNEKLFF. Here the CDR3 DNA reads TGTGCCAGCCGGTACAGGGGACCTTCAACTAATGAAAAACTGTTTTTT. The whole variable domain, filled in from reference TRBV19 and TRBJ1-4, reads DGGITQSPKYLFRKEGQNVTLSCEQNLNHDAMYWYRQDPGQGLRLIYYSQIVNDFQKGDIAEGYSVSREKKESFPLTVTSAQKNPTAFYLCASRYRGPSTNEKLFFGSGTQLSVL.